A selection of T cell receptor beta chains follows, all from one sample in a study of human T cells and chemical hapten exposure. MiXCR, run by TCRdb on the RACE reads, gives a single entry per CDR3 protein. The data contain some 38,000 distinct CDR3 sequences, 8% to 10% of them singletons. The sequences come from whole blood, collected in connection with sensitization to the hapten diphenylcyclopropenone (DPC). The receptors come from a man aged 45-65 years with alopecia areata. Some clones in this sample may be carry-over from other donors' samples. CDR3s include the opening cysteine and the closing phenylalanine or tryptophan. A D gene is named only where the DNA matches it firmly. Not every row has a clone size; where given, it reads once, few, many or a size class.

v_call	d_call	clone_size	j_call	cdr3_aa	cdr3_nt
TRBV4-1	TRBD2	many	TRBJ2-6	CASSQEAGSGANVLTF	TGCGCCAGCAGCCAAGAAGCGGGATCTGGGGCCAACGTCCTGACTTTC
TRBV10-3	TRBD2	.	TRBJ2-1	CAISESNSGRYNEQFF	TGTGCCATCAGTGAGTCGAATAGCGGGAGGTACAATGAGCAGTTCTTC
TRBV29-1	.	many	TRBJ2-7	CSVGWQDPYEQYF	TGCAGCGTTGGATGGCAGGACCCCTACGAGCAGTACTTC
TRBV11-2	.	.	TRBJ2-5	CASSRTPDGETQYF	TGTGCCAGCAGCCGGACACCGGATGGCGAGACCCAGTACTTC
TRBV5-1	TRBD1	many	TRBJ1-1	CASSLEGGDRAFF	TGCGCCAGCAGCTTGGAAGGGGGCGATCGAGCTTTCTTT
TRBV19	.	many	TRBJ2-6	CASSDGSGANVLTF	TGTGCCAGTAGTGACGGCTCTGGGGCCAACGTCCTGACTTTC
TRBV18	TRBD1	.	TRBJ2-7	CASSKDRGPHEQYF	TGTGCCAGCTCAAAGGACAGGGGGCCCCACGAGCAGTACTTC
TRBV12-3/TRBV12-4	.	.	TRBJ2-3	CASSLGVHTDTQYF	TGTGCCAGCAGTTTAGGGGTACATACAGATACGCAGTATTTT
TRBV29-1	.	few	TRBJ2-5	CSVAPGGAGETQYF	TGCAGCGTTGCCCCGGGGGGCGCGGGAGAGACCCAGTACTTC
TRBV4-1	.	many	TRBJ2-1	CASSSWDEQFF	TGCGCCAGCAGCTCTTGGGATGAGCAGTTCTTC
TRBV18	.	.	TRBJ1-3	CASSPQINSGNTIYF	TGTGCCAGCTCACCCCAGATTAACTCTGGAAACACCATATATTTT
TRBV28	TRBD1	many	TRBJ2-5	CASSLRTGGQETQYF	TGTGCCAGCAGTTTAAGGACAGGAGGACAAGAGACCCAGTACTTC
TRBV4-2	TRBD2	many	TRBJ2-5	CASSPLSGRGETQYF	TGTGCCAGCAGCCCCCTTAGCGGGAGGGGGGAGACCCAGTACTTC
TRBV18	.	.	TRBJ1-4	CASSRGDGSMGEKLFF	TGTGCCAGCTCACGCGGGGACGGAAGTATGGGTGAAAAACTGTTTTTT
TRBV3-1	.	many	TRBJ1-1	CASSQTGKLNTEAFF	TGTGCCAGCAGCCAGACAGGTAAATTGAACACTGAAGCTTTCTTT
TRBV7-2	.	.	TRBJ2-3	CASSSKDTQYF	TGTGCCAGCAGTTCCAAGGATACGCAGTATTTT
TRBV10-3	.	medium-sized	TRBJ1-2	CAISADFPPVYGYTF	TGTGCCATCAGTGCGGACTTTCCTCCTGTCTATGGCTACACCTTC